This entry is about one T cell receptor beta chain. Its matching antigen is unknown. Germline CDR1 and CDR2: GTSNPN and SVGIG (reference sequence). V lost 2 bases, J lost 16 bases, and 18 bases lay in between. The CDR3 runs to 12 residues. In every patient, relapse followed autologous stem cell transplantation, while exposure to brentuximab vedotin differed. Data came from immunoSEQ multiplex PCR; TCRdb stores just in-frame clones and leaves some out. The table lists over 35,000 clones, 80% of them singletons. These data belong to a study of PD-1 blockade in classical Hodgkin lymphoma. Notes on the study in general: Excluded were patients who started nivolumab under 1 year after ASCT, a group that had lower diversity.

This material consisted of peripheral blood mononuclear cells (PBMCs), taken before the second cycle of nivolumab. The chain links TRBV30 to TRBJ2-1, with D perhaps matching TRBD2 (6 bases). The sequence was collected from a human donor with classical Hodgkin lymphoma. The DNA for the CDR3 is TGTGCCTGGAGTCGGGGGACCCCAGCGGAATTCTTC. Translated: CAWSRGTPAEFF.